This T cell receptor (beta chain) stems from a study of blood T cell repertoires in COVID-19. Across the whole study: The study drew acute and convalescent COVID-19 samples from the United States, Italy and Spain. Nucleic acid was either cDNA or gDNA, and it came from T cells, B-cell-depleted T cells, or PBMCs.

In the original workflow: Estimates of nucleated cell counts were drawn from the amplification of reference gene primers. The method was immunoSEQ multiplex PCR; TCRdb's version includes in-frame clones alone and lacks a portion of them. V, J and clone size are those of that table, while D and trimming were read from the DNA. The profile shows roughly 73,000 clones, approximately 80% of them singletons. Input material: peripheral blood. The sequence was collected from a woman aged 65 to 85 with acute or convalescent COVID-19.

The CDR3 DNA reads as TGTGCCAGCAGCCAAAGCGGGGAGTCCTACAATGAGCAGTTCTTC. Amino acids: CASSQSGESYNEQFF. This chain joins TRBV14 and TRBJ2-1, with 7 nucleotides matching TRBD2. Trimming at V came to 2 bases and at J to 1 base, leaving 2 bases not matched to a gene. Per germline, CDR1 SGHDN and CDR2 FVKESK. The CDR3 sequence is 15 residues long. Full variable domain (rest looked up from reference TRBV14 and TRBJ2-1): EAGVTQFPSHSVIEKGQTVTLRCDPISGHDNLYWYRRVMGKEIKFLLHFVKESKQDESGMPNNRFLAERTGGTYSTLKVQPAELEDSGVYFCASSQSGESYNEQFFGPGTRLTVL.